These T cell receptor beta chains were read from a single sample in a study of blood T cells in healthy people across ages. TCRdb reprocessed the 5' RACE reads via MiXCR and lists one record per CDR3 protein. The sample records about 1.1 million distinct CDR3 sequences, around two fifths being singletons. The sequencing input was blood. These receptors came from a man aged 18 to 29 in good health. CDR3s include the opening cysteine and the closing phenylalanine or tryptophan. Fields, in order: J gene, D gene, clone size, V gene, CDR3 protein, CDR3 DNA. A D gene is named only where the DNA matches it firmly. Clone size is given for some rows only: seen once, a few or many times, or a class if the clone is expanded.

>TRBJ2-7|.|.|TRBV2
CASNTNDNEQYF
TGTGCCAGCAATACAAATGACAATGAGCAGTACTTC
>TRBJ1-2|TRBD1|few|TRBV12-3/TRBV12-4
CASSWQGVDGYTF
TGTGCCAGCAGTTGGCAGGGGGTTGATGGCTACACCTTC
>TRBJ1-5|TRBD1|.|TRBV20-1
CSAREWDRGSNQPQHF
TGCAGTGCTAGAGAGTGGGACAGGGGAAGCAATCAGCCCCAGCATTTT
>TRBJ2-3|TRBD2|.|TRBV7-8
CASSTLKRGGTDTQYF
TGTGCCAGCAGCACCTTGAAGCGGGGGGGCACAGATACGCAGTATTTT
>TRBJ2-2|.|.|TRBV5-1
CASSLGTEGAELFF
TGCGCCAGCAGCTTAGGGACTGAAGGAGCGGAGCTGTTTTTT
>TRBJ2-2|.|.|TRBV5-1
CASSSSLDYGELFF
TGCGCCAGCAGCTCATCATTAGACTACGGGGAGCTGTTTTTT
>TRBJ2-3|.|.|TRBV11-2
CASSLTSGLLSTDTQYF
TGTGCCAGCAGCTTGACCTCCGGACTTCTAAGCACAGATACGCAGTATTTT
>TRBJ1-2|.|few|TRBV12-3/TRBV12-4
CASSPITGYGYTF
TGTGCCAGCAGTCCGATCACGGGCTATGGCTACACCTTC
>TRBJ2-5|.|few|TRBV9
CASSVGRPIQETQYF
TGTGCCAGCAGCGTTGGACGACCCATTCAAGAGACCCAGTACTTC
>TRBJ2-5|TRBD2|many|TRBV12-3/TRBV12-4
CASSLGTSGETQYF
TGTGCCAGCAGTCTCGGGACTAGCGGAGAGACCCAGTACTTC
>TRBJ1-1|.|.|TRBV20-1
CSAGVSMMNTEAFF
TGCAGTGCTGGAGTATCGATGATGAACACTGAAGCTTTCTTT
>TRBJ2-1|.|.|TRBV6-2/TRBV6-3
CASSYFMTGGYSYNEQFF
TGTGCCAGCAGTTATTTTATGACGGGGGGCTATTCCTACAATGAGCAGTTCTTC
>TRBJ2-7|.|.|TRBV7-9
CASSLSWTPDVSYNEQYF
TGTGCCAGCAGCTTATCGTGGACCCCCGATGTCTCCTACAATGAGCAGTACTTC
>TRBJ2-1|TRBD1|.|TRBV9
CASSVGTGFYNEQFF
TGTGCCAGCAGCGTTGGGACAGGTTTCTACAATGAGCAGTTCTTC
>TRBJ2-3|.|.|TRBV7-2
CASSLSSDAISTDTQYF
TGTGCCAGCAGCTTATCCTCCGATGCCATCAGCACAGATACGCAGTATTTT
>TRBJ2-5|.|.|TRBV12-3/TRBV12-4
CASSLGGQPRETQYF
TGTGCCAGCAGTTTAGGGGGGCAGCCTCGGGAGACCCAGTACTTC
>TRBJ1-2|.|few|TRBV4-3
CASIRRIFNYGYTF
TGCGCCAGCATCCGCCGGATTTTTAACTATGGCTACACCTTC
>TRBJ2-3|.|few|TRBV7-2
CASSLNWDTQYF
TGTGCCAGCAGCTTAAATTGGGATACGCAGTATTTT
>TRBJ1-2|.|.|TRBV5-6
CASSSTDYYGYTF
TGTGCCAGCAGCTCGACAGACTACTATGGCTACACCTTC
>TRBJ2-7|.|.|TRBV5-1
CASSLNSALGEQYF
TGCGCCAGCAGCTTGAACAGTGCCCTTGGGGAGCAGTACTTC
>TRBJ1-1|TRBD1|.|TRBV10-3
CAISGQDTEAFF
TGTGCCATCAGCGGACAGGACACTGAAGCTTTCTTT
>TRBJ2-1|.|many|TRBV4-2
CASSQDGGSYNEQFF
TGTGCCAGCAGCCAAGATGGAGGCAGCTACAATGAGCAGTTCTTC
>TRBJ2-1|TRBD2|.|TRBV28
CASSGQTTSGGSYNEQFF
TGTGCCAGCAGCGGACAGACGACTAGCGGGGGATCCTACAATGAGCAGTTCTTC
>TRBJ2-2|.|.|TRBV12-3/TRBV12-4
CASSPPWGTGELFF
TGTGCCAGCAGTCCCCCCTGGGGCACCGGGGAGCTGTTTTTT
>TRBJ2-5|.|.|TRBV4-3
CASSQDRLIQETQYF
TGCGCCAGCAGCCAAGATAGGCTGATACAAGAGACCCAGTACTTC
>TRBJ2-3|TRBD1|.|TRBV11-2
CASSFNQRQGIDTQYF
TGTGCCAGCAGCTTCAACCAAAGACAGGGGATAGATACGCAGTATTTT
>TRBJ1-2|.|.|TRBV6-5
CASSYSGGARYGYTF
TGTGCCAGCAGTTACTCAGGGGGGGCCCGCTATGGCTACACCTTC
>TRBJ2-3|TRBD1|.|TRBV7-3
CASSLRPMGQAQHTDTQYF
TGTGCCAGCAGCTTAAGACCCATGGGACAGGCCCAACACACAGATACGCAGTATTTT
>TRBJ2-3|.|once|TRBV20-1
CSASLGTTSTDTQYF
TGCAGTGCTAGTTTAGGGACAACTAGCACAGATACGCAGTATTTT
>TRBJ1-2|.|many|TRBV7-2
CASSLANRDFYGYTF
TGTGCCAGCAGCTTGGCGAACCGGGACTTCTATGGCTACACCTTC
>TRBJ2-1|TRBD1|.|TRBV4-1
CASSPGQGWGEQFF
TGCGCCAGCAGTCCGGGACAGGGTTGGGGTGAGCAGTTCTTC
>TRBJ2-2|TRBD2|.|TRBV20-1
CSARDRLAGDTGELFF
TGCAGTGCTAGAGACCGACTAGCGGGGGACACCGGGGAGCTGTTTTTT
>TRBJ1-2|.|few|TRBV20-1
CSARDWAGKANYGYTF
TGCAGTGCTAGAGATTGGGCCGGGAAAGCTAACTATGGCTACACCTTC
>TRBJ2-3|.|.|TRBV15
CTTSSDPAAPITDTQYF
TGTACCACCAGCAGTGATCCGGCAGCTCCCATTACAGATACGCAGTATTTT
>TRBJ1-2|.|.|TRBV20-1
CSARGFTGLNYGYTF
TGCAGTGCTAGAGGCTTCACAGGGTTAAACTATGGCTACACCTTC
>TRBJ2-3|.|few|TRBV10-3
CAISRQSNTDTQYF
TGTGCCATCAGTCGACAGTCTAACACAGATACGCAGTATTTT
>TRBJ2-5|.|few|TRBV6-5
CASSYTRRGGETQYF
TGTGCCAGCAGTTACACGCGTAGAGGGGGTGAGACCCAGTACTTC
>TRBJ2-7|.|.|TRBV30
CAWSGNGRHEQYF
TGTGCCTGGAGTGGGAACGGCCGCCACGAGCAGTACTTC
>TRBJ1-4|.|.|TRBV5-5
CASSIYVATNEKLFF
TGTGCCAGCAGCATCTACGTTGCAACTAATGAAAAACTGTTTTTT
>TRBJ2-5|.|few|TRBV24-1
CATSDLGPLGETQYF
TGTGCCACCAGTGACCTGGGCCCCCTGGGAGAGACCCAGTACTTC
>TRBJ2-3|.|few|TRBV9
CASGPALMDTQYF
TGTGCCAGCGGCCCAGCCTTAATGGATACGCAGTATTTT
>TRBJ2-1|TRBD1|.|TRBV6-5
CASSYRAGGNEQFF
TGTGCCAGCAGTTACCGGGCAGGGGGCAATGAGCAGTTCTTC
>TRBJ1-4|.|.|TRBV9
CASSDTGGGGKKLFF
TGTGCCAGCAGCGACACCGGGGGGGGCGGTAAAAAACTGTTTTTT
>TRBJ2-7|.|.|TRBV28
CASRLGQPGRQYF
TGTGCCAGCAGACTCGGACAGCCCGGTAGGCAGTACTTC
>TRBJ1-4|TRBD1|few|TRBV6-5
CASSYRGRGEKLFF
TGTGCCAGCAGTTATAGGGGGCGAGGTGAAAAACTGTTTTTT
>TRBJ2-5|TRBD2|.|TRBV7-7
CAGSAQLADKETQYF
TGTGCCGGCAGCGCGCAACTAGCGGACAAAGAGACCCAGTACTTC
>TRBJ1-3|TRBD1|.|TRBV15
CATSSYGQGGNTIYF
TGTGCCACCAGCAGCTACGGACAGGGTGGAAACACCATATATTTT
>TRBJ1-5|TRBD1|.|TRBV6-2/TRBV6-3
CASTDRANQPQHF
TGTGCCAGCACGGACAGGGCCAATCAGCCCCAGCATTTT
>TRBJ2-5|.|.|TRBV7-9
CVSSLEQTQYF
TGTGTCAGCAGCTTAGAGCAGACCCAGTACTTC
>TRBJ2-1|.|.|TRBV28
CASSYLYEQFF
TGTGCCAGCAGTTATCTTTATGAGCAGTTCTTC
>TRBJ1-1|.|few|TRBV4-1
CASSQSDLNTEAFF
TGCGCCAGCAGCCAGTCAGATTTGAACACTGAAGCTTTCTTT
>TRBJ1-1|.|.|TRBV3-1
CASSQGVEGEAFF
TGTGCCAGCAGCCAAGGAGTAGAAGGTGAAGCTTTCTTT
>TRBJ1-1|TRBD1|.|TRBV4-3
CASSQHQGGDTEAFF
TGCGCCAGCAGCCAGCATCAGGGGGGCGACACTGAAGCTTTCTTT